Below are 25 T cell receptor beta chains sequenced from a single sample in a study of T cell responses to AZD1222 COVID-19 vaccine. This table comes from immunoSEQ multiplex PCR, and its TCRdb copy is limited to in-frame clones, with some not included. The sample consists of 180,000 or so clones, approximately 90% of them appearing once. The material sequenced was peripheral blood, taken 28 days after the second AZD1222 dose. The receptors here all came from an adult who received the AZD1222 COVID-19 vaccine.

The rearrangement joins TRBV11-3 to TRBJ2-1; 15 bases agree with TRBD2. The junction had 10 bases not matched to a gene; V was cut back by 5 bases and J by 8 bases. CDR1 is SGHNT and CDR2 is YENEEA in the germline V gene. The CDR3 has 17 residues. Written as DNA, the CDR3 is TGTGCCAGCAGCCCAGGACTAGCGGGGGGGCCCGGGGATGAGCAGTTCTTC. Translation: CASSPGLAGGPGDEQFF.

V gene TRBV7-9 combines with J gene TRBJ1-1, with a weak D call TRBD1 (5 bases). The V and J ends lost 5 bases and 2 bases respectively, with 9 bases between them. The CDR3 is 13 amino acids. Germline CDR1 and CDR2: SEHNR and FQNEAQ (reference sequence). CDR3: CASSPWDNTEAFF. CDR3 nucleotide sequence: TGTGCCAGCAGCCCATGGGACAACACTGAAGCTTTCTTT.

The rearrangement joins TRBV4-2 to TRBJ1-2; TRBD1 is a possible D gene (5 bases). Deletions cut 0 bases from V and 6 bases from J, with 20 bases between. The V gene's germline CDR1 is LGHNA and CDR2 YNFKEQ. CDR3 length: 17 amino acids. The CDR3: CASSQEVEGRGSDGYTF. DNA of the CDR3: TGTGCCAGCAGCCAAGAAGTGGAGGGGAGGGGCTCGGATGGCTACACCTTC.

In DNA form, the CDR3 reads TGTGCCAGTAGTACGCTAACAGGGGCCAATTATGGCTACACCTTC. This encodes CASSTLTGANYGYTF. The V gene is TRBV19, the J gene TRBJ1-2, with 7 bases matching TRBD1. The CDR3 extends over 15 amino acids. Germline V gene sequence: CDR1 LNHDA, CDR2 SQIVND (reference sequence). V gave up 4 bases and J gave up 5 bases; unmatched junction bases: 10.

There are a few counts of this clone. The chain employs TRBV14 and TRBJ1-2, with 7 bases identical to TRBD1. From germline, CDR1 is SGHDN and CDR2 FVKESK. This CDR3 has 13 amino acids. V lost 6 bases and J lost 8; bases outside the gene matches: 9. CDR3 sequence reads: CASSQQGYEGYTF. CDR3 DNA: TGTGCCAGCAGTCAACAGGGGTATGAGGGCTACACCTTC.

The genes are TRBV5-4 and TRBJ2-3; weak D call: TRBD2 (6 bases). The germline V gene encodes CDR1 SGHNT and CDR2 YYREEE (reference sequence). The ends were cut back, 0 bases at V and 1 base at J, with 15 bases in the middle. The CDR3 is made up of 17 amino acids. The CDR3 loop is CASSLGEWGDGTDTQYF. The CDR3 DNA reads TGTGCCAGCAGCTTGGGCGAGTGGGGGGACGGCACAGATACGCAGTATTTT.

V and J are TRBV5-1 and TRBJ2-1; no reliable D call. Germline values: CDR1 SGHRS, CDR2 YFSETQ. CDR3 length equals 15 residues. With 0 bases removed from V and 15 bases from J, the gap between germline ends came to 22 bases. This chain's CDR3 is CASSLAAESLKTRFF. DNA of the CDR3: TGCGCCAGCAGCTTGGCGGCGGAGAGTCTTAAAACGAGGTTCTTC.

The CDR3 here is CASRLYGGRSDTQYF. CDR3 coding DNA: TGTGCCAGCAGACTATACGGGGGGAGGTCAGATACGCAGTATTTT. The chain employs TRBV27 and TRBJ2-3; 7 nucleotides align to TRBD2. The CDR3 is 15 residues long. Trimming cost V 6 bases and J 4 bases; bases outside gene matches: 10. Germline V gene data show CDR1 as MNHEY and CDR2 as SMNVEV (reference sequence).

The chain employs TRBV19 and TRBJ1-1; a weak D match, TRBD1 (6 bases). The CDR3 consists of 15 residues. V was pared by 6 bases and J by 1 base, with 15 bases between. Germline V gene data show CDR1 as LNHDA and CDR2 as SQIVND (reference sequence). The CDR3 nucleotides are TGTGCCAGTAGCCTTAAAGGGGGACCGAACACTGAAGCTTTCTTT. Its protein is CASSLKGGPNTEAFF.

The V gene is TRBV7-2, the J gene TRBJ1-1; 7 bases line up with TRBD1. In germline, CDR1 is SGHTA, CDR2 FQGNSA. V shed 5 bases and J 2 bases; nucleotides not matched to a gene: 14. The CDR3 runs 17 residues. CDR3 loop: CASSPNFGQAGNTEAFF. As DNA, the CDR3 is TGTGCCAGCAGCCCCAACTTCGGACAGGCGGGCAACACTGAAGCTTTCTTT. The whole variable domain, remainder taken from reference TRBV7-2 and TRBJ1-1, is GAGVSQSPSNKVTEKGKDVELRCDPISGHTALYWYRQSLGQGLEFLIYFQGNSAPDKSGLPSDRFSAERTGGSVSTLTIQRTQQEDSAVYLCASSPNFGQAGNTEAFFGQGTRLTVV.

The rearrangement links TRBV11-2 to TRBJ1-1; D might be TRBD1 (6 bases). The V gene's germline CDR1 is SGHAT and CDR2 FQNNGV. The CDR3 is 15 amino acids. Trimming left V 5 bases short and J 2 bases short, with 15 bases between. The CDR3 protein is CASSPWGAGNTEAFF. In DNA, the CDR3 is TGTGCCAGCAGCCCTTGGGGGGCAGGAAACACTGAAGCTTTCTTT.

This chain connects TRBV30 to TRBJ1-2, with D possibly being TRBD1 (6 bases). Germline V lookup: CDR1 GTSNPN, CDR2 SVGIG (reference sequence). This CDR3 spans 14 amino acids. V gave up 3 bases and J gave up 5 bases, with 16 bases separating them. This CDR3 reads CAWRQGFEGYGYTF. Here the CDR3 DNA reads TGTGCCTGGAGGCAGGGGTTCGAGGGATATGGCTACACCTTC.

The chain uses TRBV7-3 and TRBJ2-2; TRBD2 matches 7 bases. Germline CDR1 is SGHTA and CDR2 is FQGTGA. The CDR3 has 15 amino acids. Trimming took 5 bases from V and 4 from J; bases not matched to a gene: 7. Here the CDR3 DNA reads TGTGCCAGCAGCCCGGGACTACTACTCACCGGGGAGCTGTTTTTT. Residues: CASSPGLLLTGELFF.

V gene TRBV19 combines with J gene TRBJ2-1; 8 bases are a match to TRBD2. The germline V gene has CDR1 LNHDA and CDR2 SQIVND (reference sequence). The CDR3 spans 18 residues. V lost 0 bases to trimming and J lost 0 bases; unmatched junction nucleotides: 7. The CDR3 nucleotides are TGTGCCAGTAGTATAGACCCTTGGGCGGGAGGCTCCTACAATGAGCAGTTCTTC. Translation: CASSIDPWAGGSYNEQFF.

The rearrangement uses TRBV5-4 and TRBJ1-1; D is uncertain. The germline CDR1 and CDR2 sequences are SGHNT and YYREEE (reference sequence). V was clipped by 1 base and J by 5 bases, with 12 bases between them. The CDR3 covers 14 residues. The CDR3 nucleotides are TGTGCCAGCAGCTTGAGCAGGACCGGAACTGAAGCTTTCTTT. Translated: CASSLSRTGTEAFF.

The genes are TRBV7-9 and TRBJ2-1; 8 bases fit TRBD2. The CDR3 totals 14 residues. V trimming: 0 bases; J trimming: 8 bases; junction bases outside the gene matches: 3. Germline assignment: CDR1 SEHNR and CDR2 FQNEAQ (reference sequence). CDR3 DNA sequence: TGTGCCAGCAGCTTAGCTAGCGGGATGGATGAGCAGTTCTTC. It translates to CASSLASGMDEQFF.

The CDR3, as DNA: TGCGCCAGCAGCGTCCGGGAGCCAGTCTACGAGCAGTACTTC. Its protein product is CASSVREPVYEQYF. The J gene is TRBJ2-7, the V gene TRBV5-1, with D perhaps TRBD2 (6 bases). Between the trimmed V and J ends, which lost 4 bases and 3 bases, there was a span of 14 bases. The CDR3 contains 14 residues. In germline, CDR1 is SGHRS, CDR2 YFSETQ. Full variable domain (rest looked up from reference TRBV5-1 and TRBJ2-7): KAGVTQTPRYLIKTRGQQVTLSCSPISGHRSVSWYQQTPGQGLQFLFEYFSETQRNKGNFPGRFSGRQFSNSRSEMNVSTLELGDSALYLCASSVREPVYEQYFGPGTRLTVT.

CDR3 in amino acids: CASSFWGQSIYEQYF. Written as DNA, the CDR3 is TGCGCCAGCAGCTTCTGGGGACAGAGCATCTACGAGCAGTACTTC. The chain has TRBV5-1 and TRBJ2-7; 7 positions match TRBD1. Losses at the gene ends were 2 bases for V and 3 bases for J; bases not matched to a gene: 8. From germline, CDR1 is SGHRS and CDR2 YFSETQ. There are 15 residues in the CDR3.

The gene calls are TRBV5-6 and TRBJ1-6; D unclear. This CDR3 is 13 amino acids long. V shed 4 bases and J shed 9 bases, with 11 bases lying between them. The germline gives CDR1 SGHDT, CDR2 YYEEEE. The CDR3 sequence is CASSAPLGSPLHF. In DNA, the CDR3 is TGTGCCAGCAGCGCCCCTTTGGGTTCACCCCTCCACTTT.

CDR3 sequence: CASSSIAGGPTRTRHNEQFF. The DNA for the CDR3 is TGCGCCAGCAGTTCTATAGCGGGAGGGCCAACCCGCACTCGCCACAATGAGCAGTTCTTC. This chain links TRBV23-1 with TRBJ2-1, with 11 bases identical to TRBD2. TRBV23-1 is filed as an ORF, its function uncertain. This CDR3 region has 20 residues. Trimming removed 5 bases from V and 5 bases from J; junction bases left unmatched: 20.

This chain joins TRBV7-9 and TRBJ1-1, with D possibly being TRBD1 (5 bases). This CDR3 is built from 13 residues. V shed 5 bases and J shed 4 bases, with 11 bases lying between them. The germline CDR1 and CDR2 sequences are SEHNR and FQNEAQ (reference sequence). The CDR3 DNA reads TGTGCCAGCAGCATCGCAGGGCCCACTGAAGCTTTCTTT. Translation: CASSIAGPTEAFF.

In DNA, the CDR3 is TGTGCCAGTAGTCTACAGGGGGCGTACGGGGAGCTGTTTTTT. Protein sequence: CASSLQGAYGELFF. The rearrangement joins TRBV19 to TRBJ2-2; TRBD1 matches at 9 bases. After removal of 5 bases from V and 7 bases from J, the junction contained 5 bases not matched to a gene. The CDR3 totals 14 residues. The germline CDR1 and CDR2 sequences are LNHDA and SQIVND (reference sequence).

This chain joins TRBV25-1 and TRBJ2-3; 10 nucleotides agree with TRBD1. Germline V lookup: CDR1 MGHDK, CDR2 SYGVNS. The CDR3 runs 14 residues. The J segment lost 6 bases and the V segment lost 4 bases, leaving 4 bases of the junction unmatched. CDR3 residues: CASSVSGQGDTQYF. CDR3 DNA: TGTGCCAGCAGTGTTTCGGGACAGGGGGATACGCAGTATTTT.

The V gene is TRBV15, the J gene TRBJ1-1; D may be TRBD1 (5 bases). V was cut by 1 base and J by 5 bases, with 11 bases left in between. Per germline, CDR1 LNHNV and CDR2 YYDKDF (reference sequence). This CDR3 is 14 amino acids long. The CDR3 spells CATSRGRGSTEAFF. The CDR3 DNA follows: TGTGCCACCAGCAGAGGAAGGGGAAGTACTGAAGCTTTCTTT.

This chain connects TRBV2 to TRBJ2-7; unclear D gene. The germline CDR1 and CDR2 sequences are SNHLY and FYNNEI. V was shortened by 5 bases and J by 6 bases, with 8 bases between the two germline ends. The CDR3 consists of 11 residues. This CDR3 is CASSLTSEQYF. CDR3 DNA sequence: TGTGCCAGCAGTCTAACCAGCGAGCAGTACTTC. The variable domain in full, completed from reference TRBV2 and TRBJ2-7, reads EPEVTQTPSHQVTQMGQEVILRCVPISNHLYFYWYRQILGQKVEFLVSFYNNEISEKSEIFDDQFSVERPDGSNFTLKIRSTKLEDSAMYFCASSLTSEQYFGPGTRLTVT.